This T cell receptor beta chain stems from a study of blood T cells in healthy people across ages (dated by TCRdb to 2014 to 2015). At the level of the whole study: In model experiments, template switching captured about one uniquely barcoded TCR beta cDNA molecule for every two T cells. Donors were grouped into four age groups: young (average approximately 15 years), middle-aged (over 35), aged (around 66) and long-lived (just over 80). The study measured age-related changes in TCR beta repertoire diversity using deep sequencing normalized with unique cDNA molecular identifiers. To avoid experimental bias, donors of different ages were spread randomly across the sequencing lanes. Using the same blood draw, the study looked at two additional independent replicas of 1 million unique cDNA reads for two donors, one aged 18 to 30 and the other aged 80 or older.

The CDR1 and CDR2 encoded by the germline V gene are SNHLY and FYNNEI. The germline V and J ends show losses of 6 bases and 6 bases respectively, and no gene match explains 5 bases of the junction. From cysteine to phenylalanine, the CDR3 is 12 amino acids long. Only the CDR3 part of the read is kept: 36 bases, read in frame from the first base. What the work shows at the level of the full study, not this receptor alone: There was a strong correlation between observed TCR beta diversity and the percentage of naive T cells measured by flow cytometry. Because donor CMV infection status was unknown, age-related changes in expanded clonotypes were potentially confounded. Observed TCR beta diversity per million T cells fell roughly linearly with age, and a significant reduction was already apparent by age about 36. Compared with the aged group, more naive CD4+ T cells, fewer expanded clones and increased TCR diversity were shown by the long-lived group, suggesting age selection. Estimates of total diversity from one million sequenced T cells were regarded as lower bounds and underestimates. Bulk unsorted PBMC profiling prevented conclusive comparison of naive and antigen-experienced compartments.

Libraries were prepared through 5' RACE. The sample was run on an Illumina HiSeq 2500. A second PCR of about 7 to 12 cycles was run with a J-beta primer mix and a sample-barcoded 5' primer. A template-switch 5' adaptor carrying 12 random nucleotides introduced a unique molecular identifier onto each TCR beta cDNA molecule. Each sample yielded at least 2.5 million CDR3-containing paired-end reads. The Mint cDNA synthesis kit, primed by a TRBC-specific oligonucleotide, was used to synthesize first-strand cDNA from all RNA. Following uracil-DNA glycosylase treatment, all cDNA underwent a first 18-cycle PCR with the universal primers M1SS and BC2_uni_R. On the authors' methods: For normalization, 1 million high-quality reads were randomly selected from each sample, with every read carrying a distinct molecular identifier. Reads with shared molecular identifiers were discarded instead of being binned into consensus sequences. MiTCR, set to a Q25 quality threshold and the strictest error-elimination algorithm, was used for CDR3 identification, clonotype clustering and error correction. Lower-bound total TCR beta diversity was estimated with a nonparametric unseen species model using Euler transformation. TCRdb trimmed the raw reads at Q25, called clones with MiXCR and kept productive beta chains. Rows matching on CDR3 protein sequence are summarized as one entry with the most common DNA and genes. V and J calls and clone size were set by TCRdb, not the authors. The sample table shows 980,000 or so distinct CDR3 sequences, and 40% to 60% are seen once. Around 15% of the sample is in the top ten clones.

This clonotype was detected only a few times. Its antigen is not yet known. No quality values exist for individual bases; no much larger clone is one base distant. The approximately 39 donors, aged about 6 to 100 years, were systemically healthy Caucasian individuals from Russia. Each donor gave 9.5 to 10 milliliters of peripheral blood, drawn into EDTA-treated Vacutainer tubes. Ficoll-Paque density-gradient centrifugation was used to isolate PBMCs, with at least 6.5 million per sample. Trizol reagent was used to extract total RNA from PBMCs, with at least 5.5 micrograms per sample. For every donor, flow cytometry on a PBMC aliquot measured the percentage of naive CD45RAhigh/CD27high T cells.

This clonotype originated in a man in his thirties or forties in good health. Material for sequencing was blood. The chain was built from TRBV2 and TRBJ2-7, with 7 bases in between that match TRBD2. The nucleotide sequence is TGTGCCAGCAGCCCGGGAGGATTCGAGCAGTACTTC. Translated, it gives CASSPGGFEQYF.